The T cell receptor (beta chain) under discussion was sequenced for a study of CD8 T cells in Susac syndrome. Study in general: Blood was drawn from patients with Susac syndrome. At that point, they were therapy-naive, on corticosteroids, or on intravenous immunoglobulin alone.

The authors reverse transcribed 0.5 to 1 ug RNA with random hexamers. MiXCR, run by TCRdb on the immunoSEQ multiplex PCR reads, gives a single entry per CDR3 protein. This sample has 150,000 to 200,000 distinct CDR3 sequences; about 91% occur once, and the top ten carry 0.085% to 0.1%. The germline V gene has CDR1 ENHRY and CDR2 SYGVKD. The V gene end was trimmed by 7 bases and the J gene end by 10 bases; junction bases not matched to a gene: 9. The CDR3 runs to 14 residues. Under recently defined diagnostic criteria, the patients with Susac syndrome qualified as having definite or probable disease. Purification of the CD8+ and CD4+ T cells relied on negative isolation, and TEMRA cells underwent FACS enrichment.

This TCR was recovered from a human donor with Susac syndrome. The sample taken for sequencing was CD4+ T cells from PBMCs. The chain links TRBV10-3 to TRBJ2-1; 11 bases match TRBD2. The chain's CDR3 is CAIKNSGGALEQFF. CDR3 nucleotide sequence: TGTGCCATCAAGAATAGCGGGGGGGCTTTGGAGCAGTTCTTC.